What follows are 10 T cell receptor beta chains derived from one specimen sequenced in a study of OX40 agonist ivuxolimab in advanced cancers. The receptor library was made with the immunoSEQ multiplex PCR assay. TCRdb took this table from immuneACCESS and kept in-frame rearrangements with V and J called. Such tables lack part of the clones; where checked against another copy, unresolved V genes explain under half of the gap, and the rest is unexplained. Recorded for this sample are some 32,000 clones; about 83% of them occurred a single time. Jointly, the top ten make up approximately 21% of the sample. The sequencing here drew on CD4+ or CD8+ T cells sorted from blood, taken in a trial of the OX40 agonist ivuxolimab. The receptors come from an adult with an advanced solid tumor such as melanoma, head and neck, liver or kidney cancer.

The rearrangement joins TRBV28 to TRBJ2-3, with D tentatively TRBD2 (6 bases). V was cut by 5 bases and J by 1 base, with 13 bases left in between. The CDR3 consists of 15 residues. CDR1 and CDR2 from the germline V gene are MDHEN and SYDVKM. The CDR3 DNA reads as TGTGCCAGCAGTCCCGGACTATTACGCACAGATACGCAGTATTTT. Encoded protein: CASSPGLLRTDTQYF.

V is TRBV2 and J is TRBJ2-7; unclear D gene. CDR1 and CDR2 (germline): SNHLY, FYNNEI. CDR3 length: 11 amino acids. Trimming stripped 5 bases from V and 5 bases from J, with 7 bases between. Here the CDR3 DNA reads TGTGCCAGCAGTTTTCGCCACGAGCAGTACTTC. As protein: CASSFRHEQYF.

V usage is TRBV30 and J usage is TRBJ2-7, with a possible D match to TRBD2 (6 bases). V lost 7 bases, J lost 0 bases, and 22 bases lay in between. Germline V gene sequence: CDR1 GTSNPN, CDR2 SVGIG (reference sequence). The CDR3 is 16 amino acids. CDR3 amino acids: CAYTTVKLTSSYEQYF. Here the CDR3 DNA reads TGTGCCTACACAACGGTAAAATTGACTAGCTCCTACGAGCAGTACTTC.

The chain uses TRBV5-1 and TRBJ2-2, with TRBD1 identical over 9 bases. Trimming at V came to 3 bases and at J to 5 bases, leaving 8 bases not matched to a gene. The CDR3 spans 16 residues. Germline CDR1 is SGHRS and CDR2 is YFSETQ. CDR3 bases: TGCGCCAGCAGCTGGGACGGGACAGGGCTAACCGGGGAGCTGTTTTTT. This translates into CASSWDGTGLTGELFF.

The J gene is TRBJ2-2, the V gene TRBV4-1; 8 nucleotides line up with TRBD1. The germline gives CDR1 MGHRA, CDR2 YSYEKL. The CDR3 spans 14 residues. V lost 2 bases, J lost 8 bases, and 4 bases stayed unmatched. The CDR3 DNA follows: TGCGCCAGCAGCCAACAGGGGGCGCGGGGGGAGCTGTTTTTT. Its protein product is CASSQQGARGELFF.

This chain links TRBV7-9 with TRBJ1-1; D is undetermined. V was cut by 5 bases and J by 2 bases, with 9 bases left in between. Per germline, CDR1 SEHNR and CDR2 FQNEAQ (reference sequence). The CDR3 extends over 13 amino acids. The CDR3 DNA is TGTGCCAGCAGCCAGCGAGGAAACACTGAAGCTTTCTTT. The encoded protein is CASSQRGNTEAFF.

The rearrangement joins TRBV30 to TRBJ2-1; no clear D gene. The CDR3 extends over 13 amino acids. Trimming pared 4 bases from V and 9 bases from J, leaving 16 bases between. The germline V gene has CDR1 GTSNPN and CDR2 SVGIG (reference sequence). DNA for the CDR3: TGTGCCTGGAAGGGTCCCCGAATAGGTGAGCAGTTCTTC. Protein product: CAWKGPRIGEQFF.

CDR3 residues: CATSQSGQPTDTQYF. Here the CDR3 DNA reads TGTGCCACCAGTCAATCGGGACAGCCCACAGATACGCAGTATTTT. The J gene is TRBJ2-3, the V gene TRBV15, with 7 bases aligning to TRBD1. Germline-derived CDR1 and CDR2 are LNHNV and YYDKDF (reference sequence). Germline trimming cut 6 bases from V and 2 bases from J; bases unmatched to any gene: 8. The CDR3 has 15 amino acids.

The rearrangement joins TRBV28 to TRBJ1-2; 9 positions match TRBD1. CDR1 and CDR2 (germline): MDHEN, SYDVKM. With V trimmed by 1 base and J by 4 bases, 1 base remained unmatched. This CDR3 contains 14 residues. The CDR3 loop is CASSLSDRGYGYTF. The CDR3 nucleotides are TGTGCCAGCAGTTTATCGGACAGGGGCTATGGCTACACCTTC.

This clone was picked up one time. The chain joins TRBV11-2 to TRBJ2-7; tentatively, D is TRBD2 (6 bases). Germline values: CDR1 SGHAT, CDR2 FQNNGV. The CDR3 is 17 residues long. Trimming removed 3 bases from V and 5 bases from J, with 23 bases in between. CDR3 region: CASSFAPPGLSWDEQYF. The CDR3, as DNA: TGTGCCAGCAGCTTCGCACCGCCGGGACTCTCCTGGGACGAGCAGTACTTC.